This TCR beta chain was sequenced in a study of siplizumab effects on memory and regulatory T cells. Whole-study findings and limits: Suppressive activity of Tregs proliferating in siplizumab cultures remained unconfirmed. A naive or memory phenotype could not be assigned to roughly 80-96% of the proliferating CD4+ or CD8+ clones.

A remark on this clone: The target antigen is unknown.

Germline lookup yields CDR1 LGHNT and CDR2 FRNRAP. Germline trimming cut 1 base from V and 8 bases from J; bases unmatched to any gene: 2. The CDR3 contains 14 residues. Roughly 100,000 TCR templates were assayed per sample. TCRdb's table, derived via immunoSEQ multiplex PCR, lists solely in-frame clones and lacks some. The sample has roughly 92,000 clones; roughly 94% are singletons. V is TRBV12-5 and J is TRBJ2-1; 10 nucleotides align to TRBD2. Source material: non-Treg CD4+ T cells sorted from blood. This receptor was identified in a human donor in good health. CDR3 region: CASGLGLAGDEQFF. The CDR3, as DNA: TGTGCTAGTGGTTTGGGACTAGCGGGTGATGAGCAGTTCTTC.